Below, 26 T cell receptor beta chains from the same sample are listed, as sequenced in a study of blood T cells in healthy people across ages (dated by TCRdb to the mid-2010s). Library generation was performed with 5' RACE. The sequencer was an Illumina HiSeq 2500. A second roughly 6 to 11 cycle PCR used a sample-barcoded 5' primer and a J-beta primer mix. TCRdb applied fastp at Q25 and MiXCR to the public reads, then kept only in-frame beta chains. Rows with a matching CDR3 protein are joined into one entry that keeps the most common DNA and genes. This sample gives some 710,000 distinct CDR3 sequences in total; less than 60% of them show up just once. Around 18% of the sample goes to the ten largest clones. The specimen sequenced was blood. Source of these receptors: a man aged 80 or over in good health.

The table lists this clonotype with a few counts. The chain is built from TRBV7-3 and TRBJ2-3, with TRBD2 matching 16 bases. Losses at the gene ends were 10 bases for V and 4 bases for J; bases not matched to a gene: 14. The CDR3 extends over 18 amino acids. Germline V gene data show CDR1 as SGHTA and CDR2 as FQGTGA. The CDR3 region has the DNA TGTGCCACGCCCGCTCCGGGACTAGCGGGAGGGCTGCCAGATACGCAGTATTTT. This gives the protein CATPAPGLAGGLPDTQYF.

This clonotype has a handful of counts. The V and J genes are TRBV4-2 and TRBJ1-1, with 8 bases aligning to TRBD1. Germline CDR1 reads LGHNA; CDR2 reads YNFKEQ. J gave up 1 base and V 2 bases, and 6 bases lay outside the gene matches. CDR3 length equals 16 residues. The CDR3 DNA reads as TGTGCCAGCAGCCAACCACTGACAGGGGCGAACACTGAAGCTTTCTTT. It codes for CASSQPLTGANTEAFF.

The CDR3 region is CASSLYNTVADTQYF. In DNA form, the CDR3 reads TGCGCCAGCAGCCTGTACAATACCGTAGCGGATACGCAGTATTTT. The chain employs TRBV5-1 and TRBJ2-3, with D possibly TRBD2 on 5 matching bases. Per germline, CDR1 SGHRS and CDR2 YFSETQ. CDR3 size: 15 residues. V lost 4 bases and J lost 6, with 18 bases in between.

This clonotype was seen more than once but under ten times. This chain connects TRBV7-3 to TRBJ2-3; the match to TRBD2 covers 10 bases. Germline values: CDR1 SGHTA, CDR2 FQGTGA. This CDR3 region has 18 residues. J gave up 2 bases and V 5 bases, and 13 bases lay outside the gene matches. The CDR3 loop reads CASSPQSIAGGLTDTQYF. CDR3 DNA sequence: TGTGCCAGCAGCCCGCAAAGCATAGCGGGAGGCCTCACAGATACGCAGTATTTT.

This chain uses TRBV27 with TRBJ2-2; TRBD2 matches 9 bases. V lost 9 bases, J lost 2 bases, and 7 bases stayed unmatched. The CDR3 is 15 residues long. Germline CDR1 is MNHEY and CDR2 is SMNVEV (reference sequence). This chain's CDR3 is CASRRLAENTGELFF. CDR3 nucleotide sequence: TGTGCCAGTCGAAGACTAGCGGAAAACACCGGGGAGCTGTTTTTT.

This clonotype turned up a few times. The V call is TRBV20-1, the J call TRBJ2-3, with 9 positions matching TRBD2. The CDR3 is 12 residues long. In germline, CDR1 is DFQATT, CDR2 SNEGSKA (reference sequence). With V trimmed by 6 bases and J by 6 bases, 4 bases remained unmatched. CDR3 residues: CSAGLASDTQYF. The CDR3 DNA follows: TGCAGTGCGGGACTAGCATCGGATACGCAGTATTTT.

This chain joins TRBV9 and TRBJ2-7; 8 nucleotides align to TRBD2. CDR1 and CDR2 from the germline V gene are SGDLS and YYNGEE. CDR3 length: 19 amino acids. The V gene end was trimmed by 4 bases and the J gene end by 1 base; junction bases not matched to a gene: 19. The CDR3 bases are TGTGCCAGCAGCCCTGGGGTAGCGGGATCGATGGTTCGGTCCTACGAGCAGTACTTC. Its translation: CASSPGVAGSMVRSYEQYF. Full variable domain (missing parts from reference TRBV9 and TRBJ2-7): DSGVTQTPKHLITATGQRVTLRCSPRSGDLSVYWYQQSLDQGLQFLIQYYNGEERAKGNILERFSAQQFPDLHSELNLSSLELGDSALYFCASSPGVAGSMVRSYEQYFGPGTRLTVT.

This clonotype was observed a handful of times. This chain joins TRBV3-1 and TRBJ1-2; TRBD1 might be the D (5 bases). Trimming took 1 base from V and 2 from J, leaving 8 bases between them. The CDR3 length is 14 residues. The germline V gene has CDR1 LGHDT and CDR2 YNNKEL (reference sequence). CDR3: CASSQVAGNYGYTF. The CDR3 DNA reads TGTGCCAGCAGCCAAGTAGCAGGGAACTATGGCTACACCTTC. Combining the CDR3 with reference TRBV3-1 and TRBJ1-2 gives the whole variable domain DTAVSQTPKYLVTQMGNDKSIKCEQNLGHDTMYWYKQDSKKFLKIMFSYNNKELIINETVPNRFSPKSPDKAHLNLHINSLELGDSAVYFCASSQVAGNYGYTFGSGTRLTVV.

The rearrangement links TRBV15 to TRBJ1-1; D is undetermined. V lost 4 bases and J lost 1, with 4 bases in between. This CDR3 has 12 amino acids. Germline V gene lookup returns CDR1 LNHNV and CDR2 YYDKDF (reference sequence). This chain's CDR3 is CATSIGNTEAFF. CDR3 coding DNA: TGTGCCACCAGCATAGGGAACACTGAAGCTTTCTTT.

As for this clonotype: This may be a read error, as it is one base from a much larger clone. The gene calls are TRBV14 and TRBJ2-5, with D maybe TRBD1 (6 bases). The CDR3 covers 15 residues. Germline CDR1 is SGHDN and CDR2 is FVKESK. The CDR3 here is CASSQGSRGMKTRYF. CDR3 DNA sequence: TGTGCCAGCAGCCAAGGTTCCAGGGGTATGAAGACCCGGTACTTC.

This clonotype was detected many times. The rearrangement uses TRBV12-3 or TRBV12-4 and TRBJ2-5, with D possibly matching TRBD2 (5 bases). V was trimmed by 5 bases and J by 1 base, leaving 14 bases between them. The length of the CDR3 is 15 residues. CDR3 sequence: CASSGRAVIQETQYF. CDR3 DNA: TGTGCCAGCAGTGGCCGAGCGGTAATCCAAGAGACCCAGTACTTC.

The V gene is TRBV29-1, the J gene TRBJ2-2, with D possibly TRBD2 on 6 matching bases. This CDR3 is built from 13 residues. Trimming took off 7 bases at V and 8 bases at J, with 17 bases between the two ends. The V gene's germline CDR1 is SQVTM and CDR2 ANQGSEA. The CDR3, as DNA: TGCAGCGCCAGCCTGGCGGGAAGGGGGGAGCTGTTTTTT. Translating gives CSASLAGRGELFF.

This rearrangement joins TRBV7-8 to TRBJ2-1; 10 bases line up with TRBD2. CDR1 is SGHVS, CDR2 FQNEAQ, per germline. J was trimmed by 0 bases and V by 5 bases; bases with no gene match: 13. The CDR3 length is 19 residues. The CDR3 region is CASSVPGTSDRSSYNEQFF. CDR3 DNA sequence: TGTGCCAGCAGCGTCCCCGGGACTAGCGACAGGAGCTCCTACAATGAGCAGTTCTTC.

The chain joins TRBV11-2 to TRBJ2-5; D is unresolved. Germline V gene lookup returns CDR1 SGHAT and CDR2 FQNNGV. This CDR3 region has 12 residues. V lost 0 bases to trimming and J lost 3 bases, with 2 bases between them. CDR3 loop: CASSLDKETQYF. In DNA, the CDR3 is TGTGCCAGCAGCTTAGATAAAGAGACCCAGTACTTC.

This clonotype was observed a few times. The chain combines TRBV7-8 with TRBJ2-5, with D possibly matching TRBD2 (5 bases). Germline CDR1 SGHVS, CDR2 FQNEAQ. V gave up 5 bases and J gave up 11 bases, with 18 bases separating them. CDR3 length: 13 amino acids. The CDR3 region is CASSVNLSGEQYF. In DNA form, the CDR3 reads TGTGCCAGCAGCGTAAACCTTTCTGGGGAGCAGTACTTC. Together with reference TRBV7-8 and TRBJ2-5, the CDR3 gives the full variable domain: GAGVSQSPRYKVAKRGQDVALRCDPISGHVSLFWYQQALGQGPEFLTYFQNEAQLDKSGLPSDRFFAERPEGSVSTLKIQRTQQEDSAVYLCASSVNLSGEQYFGPGTRLLVL.

For the CDR3, the DNA is TGCGCCAGCAGCCGCGGGACAGGGGGTAGGTACGAGCAGTACTTC. Its protein product is CASSRGTGGRYEQYF. The V call is TRBV5-1, the J call TRBJ2-4, with 11 bases matching TRBD1. The DNA end lines up better with TRBJ2-7; the J call may be wrong. The CDR3 length is 15 residues. Per the germline V gene, CDR1 is SGHRS and CDR2 is YFSETQ.

V gene TRBV5-1 combines with J gene TRBJ1-6; 7 bases match TRBD1. The V gene end was trimmed by 2 bases and the J gene end by 11 bases; junction bases not matched to a gene: 10. This CDR3 is 15 amino acids long. Germline CDR1 is SGHRS and CDR2 is YFSETQ. The CDR3 here is CASSFQGGENPPLHF. The CDR3 DNA is TGCGCCAGCAGCTTCCAGGGGGGCGAAAATCCACCCCTCCACTTT.

This clonotype was counted at least ten times. V gene TRBV12-3 or TRBV12-4 combines with J gene TRBJ2-5; D is perhaps TRBD1 (5 bases). V was trimmed by 3 bases and J by 0 bases, leaving 8 bases between them. This CDR3 comprises 14 residues. CDR3 nucleotide sequence: TGTGCCAGCAGTTTCCAGGGAAACCAAGAGACCCAGTACTTC. Amino acids: CASSFQGNQETQYF.

This clonotype was counted a single time. V and J are TRBV4-1 and TRBJ1-2, with D maybe TRBD1 (5 bases). V shed 0 bases and J shed 0 bases, with 11 bases lying between them. The CDR3 is made up of 16 amino acids. Per the germline V gene, CDR1 is MGHRA and CDR2 is YSYEKL. The CDR3 DNA follows: TGCGCCAGCAGCCAAGATGGGCGGGACTCTAACTATGGCTACACCTTC. Protein sequence: CASSQDGRDSNYGYTF.

V gene TRBV29-1 combines with J gene TRBJ2-1; 11 bases align to TRBD2. The CDR3 contains 14 residues. The junction had 0 bases not matched to a gene; V was cut back by 5 bases and J by 0 bases. CDR1 and CDR2 from the germline V gene are SQVTM and ANQGSEA. The CDR3 DNA reads TGCAGCGTTACTAGCGGGAGCTCCTACAATGAGCAGTTCTTC. Its translation: CSVTSGSSYNEQFF.

The chain combines TRBV4-2 with TRBJ1-6; 9 bases are a match to TRBD1. Germline V lookup: CDR1 LGHNA, CDR2 YNFKEQ. The ends lost 5 bases at V and 10 bases at J; junction bases unmatched: 9. This CDR3 is 15 amino acids long. DNA of the CDR3: TGTGCCAGCAGCTTCCGGGACAGGGAAGGGTCACCCCTCCACTTT. Its translation is CASSFRDREGSPLHF.

The rearrangement uses TRBV20-1 and TRBJ1-1; TRBD1 is a possible D gene (6 bases). The CDR3 spans 15 residues. V lost 1 base to trimming and J lost 3 bases, with 15 bases between them. The germline gives CDR1 DFQATT, CDR2 SNEGSKA (reference sequence). The CDR3 coding sequence is TGCAGTGCTAGAGCCCTCAGGGGTAGGGACACTGAAGCTTTCTTT. This gives the protein CSARALRGRDTEAFF.

With regard to this clonotype: This may be a read error, as it is one base from a much larger clone. The rearrangement joins TRBV9 to TRBJ2-7; the D is unclear. This CDR3 has 14 amino acids. From germline, CDR1 is SGDLS and CDR2 YYNGEE. The V gene lost 0 bases and the J gene lost 9 bases, with 16 bases spanning the gap. This CDR3 reads CASSVAARGHGQYF. CDR3 sequence (DNA): TGTGCCAGCAGCGTAGCAGCTAGAGGCCACGGGCAGTACTTC.

This clonotype was detected only a few times. The chain uses TRBV2 and TRBJ2-1, with D possibly being TRBD1 or TRBD2 (5 bases each). Trimming removed 1 base from V and 2 bases from J, with 9 bases in between. This CDR3 has 15 residues. Germline values: CDR1 SNHLY, CDR2 FYNNEI. For the CDR3, the DNA is TGTGCCAGCAGTGAAGAGGTGGGACCCTACAATGAGCAGTTCTTC. Protein sequence: CASSEEVGPYNEQFF.

This clonotype was seen at least ten times. The chain is built from TRBV3-1 and TRBJ2-5, with 7 nucleotides matching TRBD2. Trimming removed 1 base from V and 2 bases from J; junction bases left unmatched: 7. The CDR3 runs to 16 residues. The V gene's germline CDR1 is LGHDT and CDR2 YNNKEL (reference sequence). The CDR3 spells CASSQAPSGVQETQYF. The CDR3 nucleotides read TGTGCCAGCAGCCAAGCTCCTAGCGGCGTTCAAGAGACCCAGTACTTC.

A few counts support this clonotype. The chain has TRBV6-2 or TRBV6-3 and TRBJ2-7, with 9 bases that match TRBD2. The J segment lost 5 bases and the V segment lost 4 bases, leaving 9 bases of the junction unmatched. Per the germline V gene, CDR1 is MNHEY and CDR2 is SVGEGT. CDR3 size: 15 residues. The CDR3 coding sequence is TGTGCCAGCAGTTTCTTAGCGGGAGTGCTTCACGAGCAGTACTTC. This sequence encodes CASSFLAGVLHEQYF.